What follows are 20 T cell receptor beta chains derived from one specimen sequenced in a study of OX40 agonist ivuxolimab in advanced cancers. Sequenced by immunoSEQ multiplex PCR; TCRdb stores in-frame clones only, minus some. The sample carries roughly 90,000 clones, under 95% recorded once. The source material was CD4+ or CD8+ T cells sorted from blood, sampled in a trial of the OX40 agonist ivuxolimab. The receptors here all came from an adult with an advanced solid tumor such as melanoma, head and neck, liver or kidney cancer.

The CDR3 region has the DNA TGTGCCAGCAGCTTGTGGGACAGCCAAGAGACCCAGTACTTC. It codes for CASSLWDSQETQYF. The chain carries TRBV11-1 and TRBJ2-5, with 7 bases matching TRBD1. Germline CDR1 and CDR2: SGHAT and FQDESV (reference sequence). V lost 3 bases and J lost 1; bases outside the gene matches: 2. This CDR3 is 14 amino acids long.

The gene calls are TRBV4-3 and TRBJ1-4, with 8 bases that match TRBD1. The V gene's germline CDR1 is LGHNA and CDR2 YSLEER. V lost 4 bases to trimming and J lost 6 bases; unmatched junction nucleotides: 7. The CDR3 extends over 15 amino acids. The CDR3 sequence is CASSPGTGGDEKLFF. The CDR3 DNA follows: TGCGCCAGCAGCCCAGGAACAGGGGGAGATGAAAAACTGTTTTTT.

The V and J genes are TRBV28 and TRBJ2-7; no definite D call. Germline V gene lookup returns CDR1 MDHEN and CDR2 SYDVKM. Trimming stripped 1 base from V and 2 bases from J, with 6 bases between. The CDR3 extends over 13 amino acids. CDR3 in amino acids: CASSLSLPYEQYF. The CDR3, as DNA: TGTGCCAGCAGTTTATCCCTGCCCTACGAGCAGTACTTC.

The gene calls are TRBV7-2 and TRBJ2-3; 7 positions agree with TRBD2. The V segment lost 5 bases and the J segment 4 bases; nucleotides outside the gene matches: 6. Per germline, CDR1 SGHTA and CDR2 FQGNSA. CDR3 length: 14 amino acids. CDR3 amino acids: CASSPQSGADTQYF. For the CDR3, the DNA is TGTGCCAGCAGCCCACAGAGCGGGGCAGATACGCAGTATTTT.

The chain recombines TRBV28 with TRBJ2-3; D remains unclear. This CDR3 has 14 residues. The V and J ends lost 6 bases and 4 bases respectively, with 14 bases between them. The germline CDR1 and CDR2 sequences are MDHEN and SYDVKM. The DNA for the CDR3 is TGTGCCAGCAGGCGCTATGTGGTCCCAGATACGCAGTATTTT. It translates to CASRRYVVPDTQYF.

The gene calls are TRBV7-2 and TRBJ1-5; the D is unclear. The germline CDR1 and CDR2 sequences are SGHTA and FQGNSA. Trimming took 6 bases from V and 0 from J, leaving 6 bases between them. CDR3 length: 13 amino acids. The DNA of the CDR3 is TGTGCCAGCAGTTGGGGTAGCAATCAGCCCCAGCATTTT. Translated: CASSWGSNQPQHF.

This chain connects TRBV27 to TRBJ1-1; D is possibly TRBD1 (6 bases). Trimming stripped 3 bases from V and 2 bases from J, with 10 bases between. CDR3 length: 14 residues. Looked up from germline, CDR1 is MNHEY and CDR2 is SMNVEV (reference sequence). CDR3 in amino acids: CASSFGQSNTEAFF. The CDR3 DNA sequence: TGTGCCAGCAGTTTCGGACAGTCTAACACTGAAGCTTTCTTT.

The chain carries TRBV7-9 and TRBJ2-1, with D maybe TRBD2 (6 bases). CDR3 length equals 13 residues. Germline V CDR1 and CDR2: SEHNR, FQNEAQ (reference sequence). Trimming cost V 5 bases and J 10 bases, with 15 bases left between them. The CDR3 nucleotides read TGTGCCAGCAGCCCTCCTAGACTAGAAGAGCAGTTCTTC. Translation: CASSPPRLEEQFF.

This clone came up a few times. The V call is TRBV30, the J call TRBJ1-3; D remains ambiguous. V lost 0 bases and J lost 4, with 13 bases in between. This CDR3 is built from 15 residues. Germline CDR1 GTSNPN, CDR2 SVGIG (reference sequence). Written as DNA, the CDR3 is TGTGCCTGGAGTGTCCACGTCGGGTCCGGAAACACCATATATTTT. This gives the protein CAWSVHVGSGNTIYF.

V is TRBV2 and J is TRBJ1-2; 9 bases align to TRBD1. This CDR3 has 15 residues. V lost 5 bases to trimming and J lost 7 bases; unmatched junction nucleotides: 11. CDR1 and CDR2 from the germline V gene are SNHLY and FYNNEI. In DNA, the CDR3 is TGTGCCAGCAGTACCACGTCCGGGACAGGGCCTGGCTACACCTTC. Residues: CASSTTSGTGPGYTF.

CDR3 residues: CASSLETQYF. In nucleotides, the CDR3 is TGTGCCAGCAGCTTAGAGACCCAGTACTTC. The V and J genes are TRBV7-2 and TRBJ2-5, with D unclear. Germline V gene data show CDR1 as SGHTA and CDR2 as FQGNSA. V gave up 1 base and J gave up 6 bases, with 0 bases separating them. The CDR3 is 10 amino acids.

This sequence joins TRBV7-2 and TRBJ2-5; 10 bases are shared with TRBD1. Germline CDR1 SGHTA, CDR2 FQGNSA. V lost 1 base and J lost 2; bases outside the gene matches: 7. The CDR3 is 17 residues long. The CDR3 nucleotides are TGTGCCAGCAGCTTAGTAAGGGGACAGGGGATTCAAGAGACCCAGTACTTC. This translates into CASSLVRGQGIQETQYF.

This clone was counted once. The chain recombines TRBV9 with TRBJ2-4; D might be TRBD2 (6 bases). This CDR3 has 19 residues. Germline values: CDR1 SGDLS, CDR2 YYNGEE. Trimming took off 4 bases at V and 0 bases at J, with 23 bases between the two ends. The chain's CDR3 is CASSPASAQAFLAKNIQYF. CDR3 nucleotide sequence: TGTGCCAGCAGCCCAGCTAGCGCTCAAGCCTTTCTAGCCAAAAACATTCAGTACTTC. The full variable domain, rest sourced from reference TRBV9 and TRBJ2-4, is DSGVTQTPKHLITATGQRVTLRCSPRSGDLSVYWYQQSLDQGLQFLIQYYNGEERAKGNILERFSAQQFPDLHSELNLSSLELGDSALYFCASSPASAQAFLAKNIQYFGAGTRLSVL.

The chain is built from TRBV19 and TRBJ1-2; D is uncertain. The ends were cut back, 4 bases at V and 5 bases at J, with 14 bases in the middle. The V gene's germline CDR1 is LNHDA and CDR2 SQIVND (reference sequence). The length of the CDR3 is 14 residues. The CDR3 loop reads CASSTGSSGYGYTF. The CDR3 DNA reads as TGTGCCAGTAGTACCGGGTCCTCCGGGTATGGCTACACCTTC.

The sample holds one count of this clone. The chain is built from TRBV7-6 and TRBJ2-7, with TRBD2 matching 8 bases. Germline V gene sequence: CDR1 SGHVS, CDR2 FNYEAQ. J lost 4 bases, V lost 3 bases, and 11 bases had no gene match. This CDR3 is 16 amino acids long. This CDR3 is CASSFGPGLVEYEQYF. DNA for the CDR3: TGTGCCAGCAGCTTTGGTCCGGGACTAGTTGAGTACGAGCAGTACTTC.

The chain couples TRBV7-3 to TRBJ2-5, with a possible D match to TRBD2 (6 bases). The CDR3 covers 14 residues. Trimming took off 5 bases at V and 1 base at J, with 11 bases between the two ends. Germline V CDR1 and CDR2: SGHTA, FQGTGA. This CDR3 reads CASSPQAGQETQYF. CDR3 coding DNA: TGTGCCAGCAGCCCTCAAGCGGGCCAAGAGACCCAGTACTTC.

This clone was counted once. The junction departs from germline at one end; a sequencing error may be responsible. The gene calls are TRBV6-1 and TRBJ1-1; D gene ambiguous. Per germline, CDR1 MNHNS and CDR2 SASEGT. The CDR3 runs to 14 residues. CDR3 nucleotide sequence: TGTGCCAACAGTCAGGAGACTGGGAACACTGAAGCTTTCTTT. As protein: CANSQETGNTEAFF.

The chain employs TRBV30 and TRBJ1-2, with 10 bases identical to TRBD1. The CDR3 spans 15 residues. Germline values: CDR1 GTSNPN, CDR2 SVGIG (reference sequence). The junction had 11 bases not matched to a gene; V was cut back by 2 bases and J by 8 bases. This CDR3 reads CAWSIAPGQGFGYTF. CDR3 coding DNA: TGTGCCTGGAGTATCGCACCGGGACAGGGGTTCGGCTACACCTTC.

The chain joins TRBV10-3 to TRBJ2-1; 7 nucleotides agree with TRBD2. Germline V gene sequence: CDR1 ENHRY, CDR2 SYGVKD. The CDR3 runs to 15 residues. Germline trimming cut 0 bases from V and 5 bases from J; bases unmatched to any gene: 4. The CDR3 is CAISESPGGNNEQFF. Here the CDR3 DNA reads TGTGCCATCAGTGAGTCTCCGGGGGGAAACAATGAGCAGTTCTTC.

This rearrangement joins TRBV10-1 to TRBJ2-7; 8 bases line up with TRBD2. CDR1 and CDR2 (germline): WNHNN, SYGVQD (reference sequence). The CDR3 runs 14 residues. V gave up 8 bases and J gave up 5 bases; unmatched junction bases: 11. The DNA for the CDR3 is TGCGCCAGCTCGACCAGCGGGAGCTTCCACGAGCAGTACTTC. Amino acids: CASSTSGSFHEQYF.